Following are 15 T cell receptor beta chains from one sample sequenced in a study of blood T cell repertoires in COVID-19. Sequencing was performed with immunoSEQ multiplex PCR; in TCRdb, only in-frame clones are kept and a portion is missing. The sample has fewer than 300,000 clones, roughly 83% seen once. The sample taken for sequencing was peripheral blood. These receptors were obtained from a woman in her 70s with active or convalescent COVID-19.

The V and J genes are TRBV12-5 and TRBJ1-4; tentative D call: TRBD1 (5 bases). CDR1 LGHNT and CDR2 FRNRAP come from the germline V gene. The CDR3 is 14 residues long. With 6 bases removed from V and 4 bases from J, the gap between germline ends came to 12 bases. Here the CDR3 DNA reads TGTGCTAGTGGGACCTCAGGGTTTAATGAAAAACTGTTTTTT. Protein product: CASGTSGFNEKLFF.

The chain couples TRBV18 to TRBJ2-1; 8 bases fit TRBD1. V shed 10 bases, J shed 6 bases, and the junction held 8 bases outside the gene matches. CDR1 and CDR2 from the germline V gene are KGHSH and LQKENI. This CDR3 region has 13 residues. CDR3 nucleotide sequence: TGTGCCACGCAGGGGGCAGGGGGCAATGAGCAGTTCTTC. It specifies CATQGAGGNEQFF. The variable domain in full, completed from reference TRBV18 and TRBJ2-1, reads NAGVMQNPRHLVRRRGQEARLRCSPMKGHSHVYWYRQLPEEGLKFMVYLQKENIIDESGMPKERFSAEFPKEGPSILRIQQVVRGDSAAYFCATQGAGGNEQFFGPGTRLTVL.

The chain employs TRBV7-2 and TRBJ2-7; TRBD2 aligns across 11 bases. V dropped 4 bases and J dropped 4; count of bases not matched to a gene: 6. Germline V gene lookup returns CDR1 SGHTA and CDR2 FQGNSA. This CDR3 has 15 amino acids. CDR3 sequence: CASSSIAGGPYEQYF. CDR3 DNA: TGTGCCAGCAGCTCAATAGCGGGGGGGCCGTACGAGCAGTACTTC. Variable domain in full (rest from reference TRBV7-2 and TRBJ2-7): GAGVSQSPSNKVTEKGKDVELRCDPISGHTALYWYRQSLGQGLEFLIYFQGNSAPDKSGLPSDRFSAERTGGSVSTLTIQRTQQEDSAVYLCASSSIAGGPYEQYFGPGTRLTVT.

The genes are TRBV3-1 (or the pseudogene TRBV3-2) and TRBJ1-1; perhaps TRBD1 as D (5 bases). With 7 bases removed from V and 5 bases from J, the gap between germline ends came to 17 bases. The CDR3 length is 14 residues. Germline assignment: CDR1 LGHDT and CDR2 YNNKEL (reference sequence). The CDR3 spells CASTYMAGRTEAFF. The CDR3 DNA reads TGTGCCAGCACCTATATGGCAGGGAGGACTGAAGCTTTCTTT.

In nucleotides, the CDR3 is TGTGCCAGCAGCTTATACAGCTCCTACAATGAGCAGTTCTTC. This translates into CASSLYSSYNEQFF. The chain has TRBV5-4 and TRBJ2-1; no reliable D call. V lost 2 bases to trimming and J lost 0 bases, with 6 bases between them. The CDR3 has 14 residues. Germline CDR1 reads SGHNT; CDR2 reads YYREEE (reference sequence).

In this sample, this clone turned up once. The chain uses TRBV6-5 and TRBJ1-5; a possible D gene is TRBD1 (5 bases). Trimming removed 5 bases from V and 5 bases from J, with 7 bases in between. Looked up from germline, CDR1 is MNHEY and CDR2 is SVGAGI. The CDR3 runs to 12 residues. The CDR3 DNA sequence: TGTGCCAGCAGTACAGGATATCAGCCCCAGCATTTT. Encoded protein: CASSTGYQPQHF.

The V gene is TRBV5-1, the J gene TRBJ2-3; 7 bases align to TRBD1. The CDR3 contains 15 residues. Germline CDR1 reads SGHRS; CDR2 reads YFSETQ. The V gene end was trimmed by 6 bases and the J gene end by 0 bases; junction bases not matched to a gene: 7. CDR3 sequence reads: CASTHGTASTDTQYF. The DNA for the CDR3 is TGCGCCAGCACTCACGGGACAGCTAGCACAGATACGCAGTATTTT.

The CDR3 region is CACAPARIFSTDTQYF. The CDR3 DNA sequence: TGTGCCTGCGCGCCTGCTAGGATATTTAGCACAGATACGCAGTATTTT. The chain uses TRBV30 and TRBJ2-3; D is undetermined. The CDR3 has 16 amino acids. The V gene lost 6 bases and the J gene lost 0 bases, with 19 bases spanning the gap. The germline gives CDR1 GTSNPN, CDR2 SVGIG (reference sequence).

V usage is TRBV5-6 and J usage is TRBJ2-1; D may be TRBD1 (6 bases). This CDR3 region has 16 residues. The germline gives CDR1 SGHDT, CDR2 YYEEEE. Trimming removed 4 bases from V and 3 bases from J, with 17 bases in between. CDR3 nucleotides: TGTGCCAGCAGCCCGGATACAGGGACGGGCTACAATGAGCAGTTCTTC. It is translated as CASSPDTGTGYNEQFF.

This chain connects TRBV7-2 to TRBJ1-1; 9 bases align to TRBD1. The CDR3 runs to 14 residues. Germline V gives CDR1 SGHTA, CDR2 FQGNSA. J was trimmed by 8 bases and V by 4 bases; bases with no gene match: 8. DNA of the CDR3: TGTGCCAGCAGCTCATCCGGGACAGGGTTAGAAGCTTTCTTT. Its protein is CASSSSGTGLEAFF.

This clone appeared a few times. The chain couples TRBV5-1 to TRBJ2-7, with D possibly TRBD1 on 6 matching bases. The CDR3 loop spans 11 amino acids. Per the germline V gene, CDR1 is SGHRS and CDR2 is YFSETQ. The V gene lost 3 bases and the J gene lost 10 bases, with 11 bases spanning the gap. DNA of the CDR3: TGCGCCAGCAGCTCTGACAGGATCCAGTACTTC. As protein: CASSSDRIQYF.

This clone showed up just once. The chain employs TRBV5-1 and TRBJ2-1; the match to TRBD1 covers 9 bases. V shed 1 base, J shed 1 base, and the junction held 6 bases outside the gene matches. The CDR3 loop spans 17 amino acids. CDR1 and CDR2 (germline): SGHRS, YFSETQ. The CDR3 here is CASSLQRTGVSYNEQFF. The CDR3, as DNA: TGCGCCAGCAGCTTGCAAAGGACAGGGGTATCCTACAATGAGCAGTTCTTC.

The chain is built from TRBV5-1 and TRBJ2-3; the D is unclear. CDR1 is SGHRS and CDR2 is YFSETQ in the germline V gene. V was clipped by 0 bases and J by 0 bases, with 17 bases between them. The CDR3 sequence is 18 residues long. CDR3 loop: CASSLVRSFEPSTDTQYF. CDR3 nucleotides: TGCGCCAGCAGCTTGGTGAGGTCTTTTGAACCTAGCACAGATACGCAGTATTTT.

J is TRBJ2-7 and V is TRBV29-1; TRBD2 aligns across 10 bases. CDR3 size: 13 residues. Germline CDR1 and CDR2: SQVTM and ANQGSEA. Losses at the gene ends were 7 bases for V and 4 bases for J; bases not matched to a gene: 7. CDR3 region: CSASASGSYEQYF. CDR3 sequence (DNA): TGCAGCGCCAGTGCTAGCGGGAGTTACGAGCAGTACTTC.

V gene TRBV10-3 combines with J gene TRBJ1-2; D may be TRBD1 (5 bases). CDR1 and CDR2 from the germline V gene are ENHRY and SYGVKD. The CDR3 is 15 amino acids. The V gene lost 0 bases and the J gene lost 2 bases, with 10 bases spanning the gap. The CDR3 nucleotides are TGTGCCATCAGTGAGTCGCGGGGGGTCAACTATGGCTACACCTTC. Its protein is CAISESRGVNYGYTF.